This TCR beta chain was obtained from a study of blood T cell repertoires in COVID-19. Study information: Collection of acute and convalescent COVID-19 samples took place in the United States, Italy and Spain. Sources were T cells, B-cell-depleted T cells, or PBMCs; the material itself was cDNA or gDNA.

V lost 5 bases and J lost 5, with 6 bases in between. Germline V lookup: CDR1 MNHEY, CDR2 SVGAGI. The CDR3 covers 11 residues. The authors' processing: Amplification with reference gene primers provided the estimates of nucleated cell counts. The assay was immunoSEQ multiplex PCR, and TCRdb's table has in-frame clones only and misses some. V, J and clone size derive from that table, while D and trimming were established from the DNA sequence. The sample has about 94,000 clones, about 80% seen once. The TCR comes from a human donor in a cohort sampled during active COVID-19. The V and J genes are TRBV6-5 and TRBJ1-2, with D hard to call. The source material was peripheral blood. Written as DNA, the CDR3 is TGTGCCAGCAGTACGAGGTATGGCTACACCTTC. Amino acid sequence: CASSTRYGYTF.